Below, one TCR beta chain is given with its context. Its specificity is not known. Some clones are missing from TCRdb's copy, which holds only in-frame ones; the method was immunoSEQ multiplex PCR. The sample has several thousand clones; roughly 89% are singletons. This record comes from a study of neoadjuvant nivolumab and ipilimumab in lung cancer. Study-wide points: TCR richness and clonality were higher in tumors than adjacent uninvolved lung. Pathologic regression was not significantly tied to TCR clonality. From pretherapy to surgery, tumor richness and clonality rose with dual therapy.

Germline V gene lookup returns CDR1 LNHNV and CDR2 YYDKDF (reference sequence). CDR3 length equals 14 residues. Trimming removed 0 bases at V and 4 bases at J, with 9 bases between. The J gene is TRBJ1-2, the V gene TRBV15; no clear D gene. This sample comprised tumor tissue, obtained after neoadjuvant nivolumab, alone or with ipilimumab, at or shortly before surgery. The source is an adult with non-small cell lung cancer. Some clones in this sample may be carry-over from other donors' samples. The CDR3 region has the DNA TGTGCCACCAGCAGAGATCTTGGCAGCTATGGCTACACCTTC. This codes for CATSRDLGSYGYTF.